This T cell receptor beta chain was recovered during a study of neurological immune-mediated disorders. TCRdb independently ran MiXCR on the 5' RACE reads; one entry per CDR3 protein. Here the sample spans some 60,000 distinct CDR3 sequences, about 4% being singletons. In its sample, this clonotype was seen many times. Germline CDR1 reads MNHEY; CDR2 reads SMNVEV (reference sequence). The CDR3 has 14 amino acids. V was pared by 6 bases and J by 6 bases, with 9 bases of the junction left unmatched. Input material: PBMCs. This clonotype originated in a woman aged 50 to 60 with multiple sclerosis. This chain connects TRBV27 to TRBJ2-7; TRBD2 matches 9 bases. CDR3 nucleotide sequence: TGTGCCAGCAGCATTTTAGCGGGAGTAGGCGAGCAGTACTTC. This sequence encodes CASSILAGVGEQYF.